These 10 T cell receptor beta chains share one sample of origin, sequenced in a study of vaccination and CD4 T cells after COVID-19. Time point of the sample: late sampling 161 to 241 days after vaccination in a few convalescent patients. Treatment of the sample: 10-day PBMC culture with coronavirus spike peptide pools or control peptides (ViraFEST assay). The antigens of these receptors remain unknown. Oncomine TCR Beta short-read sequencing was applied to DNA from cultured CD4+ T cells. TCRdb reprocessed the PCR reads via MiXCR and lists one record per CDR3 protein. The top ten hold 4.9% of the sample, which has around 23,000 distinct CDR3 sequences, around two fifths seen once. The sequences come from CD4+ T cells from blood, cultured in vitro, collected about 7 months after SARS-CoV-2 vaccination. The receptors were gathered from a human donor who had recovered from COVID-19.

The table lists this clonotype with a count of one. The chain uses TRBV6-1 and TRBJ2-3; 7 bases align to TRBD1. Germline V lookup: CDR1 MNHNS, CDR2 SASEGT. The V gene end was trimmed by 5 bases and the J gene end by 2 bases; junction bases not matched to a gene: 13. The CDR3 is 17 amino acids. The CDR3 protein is CASSQRPNRGPTDTQYF. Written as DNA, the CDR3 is TGTGCCAGCAGTCAAAGACCAAACAGGGGTCCCACAGATACGCAGTATTTT.

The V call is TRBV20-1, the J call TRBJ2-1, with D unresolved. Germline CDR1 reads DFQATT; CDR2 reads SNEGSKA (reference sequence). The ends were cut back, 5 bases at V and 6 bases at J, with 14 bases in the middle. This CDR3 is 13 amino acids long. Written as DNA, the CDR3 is TGCAGTGCTCCCCGTGGTGGGGTCAATGAGCAGTTCTTC. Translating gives CSAPRGGVNEQFF.

CDR3 DNA sequence: TGTGCCAGTAGTATAGGGGCGCGTGCGGGCACTGAAGCTTTCTTT. It specifies CASSIGARAGTEAFF. The chain combines TRBV19 with TRBJ1-1; D gene uncertain. V was cut by 1 base and J by 4 bases, with 13 bases left in between. Germline V gives CDR1 LNHDA, CDR2 SQIVND (reference sequence). This CDR3 contains 15 residues. The full variable domain, in which reference TRBV19 and TRBJ1-1 provide the parts outside the CDR3, is DGGITQSPKYLFRKEGQNVTLSCEQNLNHDAMYWYRQDPGQGLRLIYYSQIVNDFQKGDIAEGYSVSREKKESFPLTVTSAQKNPTAFYLCASSIGARAGTEAFFGQGTRLTVV.

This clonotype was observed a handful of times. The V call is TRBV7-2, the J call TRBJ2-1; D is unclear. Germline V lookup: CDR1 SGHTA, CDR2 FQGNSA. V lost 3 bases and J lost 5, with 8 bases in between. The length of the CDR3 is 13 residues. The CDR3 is CASSFLGNNEQFF. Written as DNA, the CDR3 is TGTGCCAGCAGCTTTCTGGGGAACAATGAGCAGTTCTTC.

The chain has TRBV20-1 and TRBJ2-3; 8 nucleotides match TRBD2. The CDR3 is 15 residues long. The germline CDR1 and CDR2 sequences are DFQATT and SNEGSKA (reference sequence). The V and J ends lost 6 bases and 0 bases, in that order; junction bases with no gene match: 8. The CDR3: CSALTGTRSTDTQYF. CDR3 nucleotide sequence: TGCAGTGCCCTAACCGGGACTAGAAGCACAGATACGCAGTATTTT.

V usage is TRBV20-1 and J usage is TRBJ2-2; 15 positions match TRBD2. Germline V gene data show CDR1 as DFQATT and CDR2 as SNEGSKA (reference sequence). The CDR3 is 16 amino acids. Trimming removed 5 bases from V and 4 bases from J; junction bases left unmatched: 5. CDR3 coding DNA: TGCAGTGCTCTAAGGACTAGCGGGAGGGCCACCGGGGAGCTGTTTTTT. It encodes CSALRTSGRATGELFF.

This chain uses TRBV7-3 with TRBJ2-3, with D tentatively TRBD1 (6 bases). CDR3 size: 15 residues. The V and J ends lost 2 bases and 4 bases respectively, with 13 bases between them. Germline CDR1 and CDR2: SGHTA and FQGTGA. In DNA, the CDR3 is TGTGCCAGCAGCTTATGGGGGCTAGCTTCAGATACGCAGTATTTT. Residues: CASSLWGLASDTQYF.

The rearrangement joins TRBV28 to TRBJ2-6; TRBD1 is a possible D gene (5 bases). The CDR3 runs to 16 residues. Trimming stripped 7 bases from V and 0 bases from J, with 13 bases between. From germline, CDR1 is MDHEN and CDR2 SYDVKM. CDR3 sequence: CASTGLEPSGANVLTF. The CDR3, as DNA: TGTGCCAGCACAGGGTTAGAGCCCTCTGGGGCCAACGTCCTGACTTTC.

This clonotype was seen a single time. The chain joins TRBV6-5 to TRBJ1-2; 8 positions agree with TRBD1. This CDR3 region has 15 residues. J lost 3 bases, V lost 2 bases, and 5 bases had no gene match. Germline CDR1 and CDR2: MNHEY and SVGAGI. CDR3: CASSYRAGGDYGYTF. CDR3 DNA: TGTGCCAGCAGTTACCGGGCAGGGGGCGACTATGGCTACACCTTC.

The CDR3 DNA is TGCAGTGCGAAGCCGCTAGCGGGAGGGCCAGAGCATCTGAACATTCAGTACTTC. It is translated as CSAKPLAGGPEHLNIQYF. The V gene is TRBV20-1, the J gene TRBJ2-4; 12 nucleotides line up with TRBD2. Trimming took 6 bases from V and 7 from J; bases not matched to a gene: 19. Germline values: CDR1 DFQATT, CDR2 SNEGSKA (reference sequence). CDR3 length: 18 residues.